This entry is about one TCR beta chain. Its antigen is undetermined. Without the conserved terminal phenylalanine or tryptophan, this CDR3 likely stems from a read error. Trimming took 0 bases from V and 1 from J, leaving 11 bases between them. Germline V gene data show CDR1 as SGHRS and CDR2 as YFSETQ. This CDR3 has 15 amino acids. TCRdb fed the PCR reads into MiXCR, producing one record per CDR3 protein. This sample has 85,000 to 100,000 distinct CDR3 sequences, with 20% to 25% found just once. With RNA at 10%, 30% or 50%, naive CD8 libraries came from roughly 20,000 to 1,000,000 sorted cells. This record comes from a study of molecular identifiers for immune sequencing clone quantification. General study results and limits: Under 1% of molecules in naive cells, but over 98% of effector molecules, belonged to clones above 20 RNA copies.

The TCR originated in a human donor in good health. Some libraries in this study had Jurkat cell RNA spiked in. Sequenced input: naive CD8+ T cells from blood, with Jurkat cell RNA spiked in. Subset reported: FACS-sorted CD8+CD4-CCR7+CD45RA+ naive T cells. This sequence joins TRBV5-1 and TRBJ2-7; possibly TRBD2 for D (5 bases). CDR3 loop: CASSLASGLSYEQYS. The CDR3 DNA reads TGCGCCAGCAGCTTGGCCTCCGGACTTTCCTACGAGCAGTACTCC.